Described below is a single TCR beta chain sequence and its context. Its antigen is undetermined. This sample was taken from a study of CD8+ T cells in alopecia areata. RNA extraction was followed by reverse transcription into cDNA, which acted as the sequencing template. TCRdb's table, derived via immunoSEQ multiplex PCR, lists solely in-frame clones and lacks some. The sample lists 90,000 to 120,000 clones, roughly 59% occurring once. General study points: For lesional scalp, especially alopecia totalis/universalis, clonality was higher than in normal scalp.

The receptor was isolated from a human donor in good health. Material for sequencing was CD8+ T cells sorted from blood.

The CDR3 DNA reads as TGTGCCAGCAGCCCCGGGACCGGGACAGGGGGCTACGAGCAGTACTTC. Residues: CASSPGTGTGGYEQYF. This chain links TRBV7-9 with TRBJ2-7, with TRBD1 matching over 11 bases. CDR3 length: 16 residues. The junction had 9 bases not matched to a gene; V was cut back by 5 bases and J by 3 bases. CDR1 is SEHNR, CDR2 FQNEAQ, per germline (reference sequence).